These T cell receptor beta chains were read from a single sample in a study of T cells in Graves' hyperthyroidism and ophthalmopathy. MiXCR, run by TCRdb on the multiplex PCR reads, gives a single entry per CDR3 protein. The table records fewer than 350,000 distinct CDR3 sequences, about 14% of them present only once. Sequenced material: blood. The receptor source for this set is a woman aged 25-40 years with Graves' hyperthyroidism that later progressed to Graves' ophthalmopathy. CDR3s include the opening cysteine and the closing phenylalanine or tryptophan. Each record gives: CDR3 DNA, CDR3 protein, J gene, clone size, V gene, D gene. A D gene is named only where the DNA matches it firmly. Size is stated for part of the rows, as once, few or many counts, or as a class when the clone is expanded.

DNA: TGCAGTGCCTCCACTCCGGGACTAGCGATGGGTACGCAGTATTTT; CDR3: CSASTPGLAMGTQYF; J: TRBJ2-3; size: NA; V: TRBV20-1; D: TRBD2
DNA: TGTGCCAGCAGTCCTCGTTGGAGGATAGCGGGCGAGACCTACGAGCAGTACTTC; CDR3: CASSPRWRIAGETYEQYF; J: TRBJ2-7; size: many; V: TRBV6-1; D: TRBD2
DNA: TGTGCCAGCAGCTTAGCGTTGTCCCCAGCCGCTGGAAACACCATATATTTT; CDR3: CASSLALSPAAGNTIYF; J: TRBJ1-3; size: many; V: TRBV7-2; D: NA
DNA: TGTGTCAGTAGTATGGGACAGGGGGCCCCTGGAAACACCATATATTTT; CDR3: CVSSMGQGAPGNTIYF; J: TRBJ1-3; size: NA; V: TRBV19; D: TRBD1
DNA: TGTGCCTGGTCTTATACGTACGGTAAGCGAGACGAGCAGTACTTC; CDR3: CAWSYTYGKRDEQYF; J: TRBJ2-7; size: many; V: TRBV30; D: NA
DNA: TGTGCCAGCAGCCAAAGTATATCCGACACAGATACGCAGTATTTT; CDR3: CASSQSISDTDTQYF; J: TRBJ2-3; size: many; V: TRBV7-3; D: NA
DNA: TGTGCCAGCAGTTTATTAGGGCTAGCGGTACAAGAGACCCAGTACTTC; CDR3: CASSLLGLAVQETQYF; J: TRBJ2-5; size: many; V: TRBV28; D: TRBD2
DNA: TGTGCCAGCAGCGGAGAGAGTAAACCGAGCTCCTACAATGAGCAGTTCTTC; CDR3: CASSGESKPSSYNEQFF; J: TRBJ2-1; size: NA; V: TRBV9; D: NA
DNA: TGTGCCAGCAGAGCTTACGGAGTGCCCGGGGAGCTGTTTTTT; CDR3: CASRAYGVPGELFF; J: TRBJ2-2; size: many; V: TRBV11-2; D: NA
DNA: TGTGCCAGCAGCGTAGGACAGGGGGGTACCGGGTCCACTGAAGCTTTCTTT; CDR3: CASSVGQGGTGSTEAFF; J: TRBJ1-1; size: few; V: TRBV9; D: TRBD1
DNA: TGTGCCAGCAATAAGTTAGGGACAGCCGAGCAGTACTTC; CDR3: CASNKLGTAEQYF; J: TRBJ2-7; size: many; V: TRBV6-1; D: TRBD1
DNA: TGCGCCAGCAGCTTGGTGACAGGGACTACAGATACGCAGTATTTT; CDR3: CASSLVTGTTDTQYF; J: TRBJ2-3; size: many; V: TRBV5-1; D: NA
DNA: TGTGCCAGCAGTGAAGCGCCTGGGGCTTCCTACGAGCAGTACTTC; CDR3: CASSEAPGASYEQYF; J: TRBJ2-7; size: few; V: TRBV6-1; D: NA
DNA: TGCGCCAGCAGCTTGGGGACAGGGAACACCGGGGAGCTGTTTTTT; CDR3: CASSLGTGNTGELFF; J: TRBJ2-2; size: many; V: TRBV5-1; D: TRBD1
DNA: TGTGCCAGCAGCTATGGGACCATAGTGAACACTGAAGCTTTCTTT; CDR3: CASSYGTIVNTEAFF; J: TRBJ1-1; size: many; V: TRBV5-6; D: NA
DNA: TGTGCCAGTAGTCCGACAGGGGACGCTGCCTTCCAAGAGACCCAGTACTTC; CDR3: CASSPTGDAAFQETQYF; J: TRBJ2-5; size: NA; V: TRBV19; D: TRBD1
DNA: TGTGCCAGCAGCCAAGTTCCAACGAACACCGGGGAGCTGTTTTTT; CDR3: CASSQVPTNTGELFF; J: TRBJ2-2; size: many; V: TRBV4-2; D: NA
DNA: TGTGCCAGCAGCATACAAACTAGGGAGGCCTACAATGAGCAGTTCTTC; CDR3: CASSIQTREAYNEQFF; J: TRBJ2-1; size: many; V: TRBV6-7; D: NA
DNA: TGTGCCAGCAGCTTAAAGACCCCTACAGCGAGGGGTGAAAAACTGTTTTTT; CDR3: CASSLKTPTARGEKLFF; J: TRBJ1-4; size: few; V: TRBV11-3; D: NA
DNA: TGTGCCAGCAGCTTAGGTGTGGGGGAGGGTCTGCGCACAGATACGCAGTATTTT; CDR3: CASSLGVGEGLRTDTQYF; J: TRBJ2-3; size: many; V: TRBV7-2; D: TRBD2
DNA: TGCGCCAGCAGCCAGGCAGAGCCCAGCTCCTACGAGCAGTACTTC; CDR3: CASSQAEPSSYEQYF; J: TRBJ2-7; size: few; V: TRBV4-1; D: NA
DNA: TGTGCCAGCTCACCGAGGCAAGAGACTGAAGCTTTCTTT; CDR3: CASSPRQETEAFF; J: TRBJ1-1; size: many; V: TRBV18; D: NA
DNA: TGTGCCAGCAGCCAAACTAGCGGGAGTCGGAATGAGCAGTTCTTC; CDR3: CASSQTSGSRNEQFF; J: TRBJ2-1; size: many; V: TRBV6-1; D: TRBD2
DNA: TGTGCCAGTGGAGGGTTCTACGAGCAGTACTTC; CDR3: CASGGFYEQYF; J: TRBJ2-7; size: NA; V: TRBV19; D: NA
DNA: TGTGCCACCAGCAGAGACAGATACTCCTCGAATGAGCAGTTCTTC; CDR3: CATSRDRYSSNEQFF; J: TRBJ2-1; size: many; V: TRBV15; D: NA
DNA: TGCAGTGCTCCGGGCCTAGCGGGACATGAGCAGTTCTTC; CDR3: CSAPGLAGHEQFF; J: TRBJ2-1; size: few; V: TRBV20-1; D: TRBD2
DNA: TGTGCCAGCAGTGAGTGGGTACTAGCGGGGGACGACACGCAGTATTTT; CDR3: CASSEWVLAGDDTQYF; J: TRBJ2-3; size: many; V: TRBV2; D: TRBD2
DNA: TGTGCCAGCAGCCTTATGGGCATTGAACAAGGGGAGCTGTTTTTT; CDR3: CASSLMGIEQGELFF; J: TRBJ2-2; size: many; V: TRBV3-1; D: NA
DNA: TGTGCCAGCAGCCCCCGCGTGTTAGGGGGGCAGTTCTTC; CDR3: CASSPRVLGGQFF; J: TRBJ2-1; size: many; V: TRBV7-9; D: NA
DNA: TGTGCCAGCAGCCAAGGAGACGGGGCGCGATGGGATGAGCAGTTCTTC; CDR3: CASSQGDGARWDEQFF; J: TRBJ2-1; size: many; V: TRBV3-1; D: NA
DNA: TGTGCCAGCAGCTTGGCTAGCGGGGACACAGATACGCAGTATTTT; CDR3: CASSLASGDTDTQYF; J: TRBJ2-3; size: few; V: TRBV7-9; D: TRBD2
DNA: TGTGCCAGTAGTATCCTGCAGGGTAGCTCCTACGAGCAGTACTTC; CDR3: CASSILQGSSYEQYF; J: TRBJ2-7; size: many; V: TRBV19; D: NA
DNA: TGTGCCAGCAGCGTAGGTCGTTTAGCGGAGTTCAACACCGGGGAGCTGTTTTTT; CDR3: CASSVGRLAEFNTGELFF; J: TRBJ2-2; size: few; V: TRBV9; D: NA
DNA: TGTGCCAGCAGGCCAGGGACAGGGGGCCAAGAGACCCAGTACTTC; CDR3: CASRPGTGGQETQYF; J: TRBJ2-5; size: many; V: TRBV27; D: TRBD1
DNA: TGTGCCACCACAGGGGGTAGCCTCTCCTACAATGAGCAGTTCTTC; CDR3: CATTGGSLSYNEQFF; J: TRBJ2-1; size: many; V: TRBV6-1; D: TRBD1
DNA: TGTGCCACCAGCAGTAGCGGGAGCGGTGGAGATACGCAGTATTTT; CDR3: CATSSSGSGGDTQYF; J: TRBJ2-3; size: few; V: TRBV15; D: TRBD2
DNA: TGTGCCAGCAGTTACTCTGTAACAGGGGGGAACACTGAAGCTTTCTTT; CDR3: CASSYSVTGGNTEAFF; J: TRBJ1-1; size: few; V: TRBV6-6; D: TRBD1
DNA: TGCGCCAGCAGCTTACTTCCCGGGAGCGGCAACAATGAGCAGTTCTTC; CDR3: CASSLLPGSGNNEQFF; J: TRBJ2-1; size: many; V: TRBV5-1; D: NA
DNA: TGTGCCAGCAGCGTAGAGGGTGGGAGAGGGTTCTACAATGAGCAGTTCTTC; CDR3: CASSVEGGRGFYNEQFF; J: TRBJ2-1; size: few; V: TRBV9; D: NA
DNA: TGTGCCAGCTCACGTTCCAATCAGGGGTCTTCCTTCGGAGCTTTCTTT; CDR3: CASSRSNQGSSFGAFF; J: TRBJ1-1; size: many; V: TRBV18; D: NA
DNA: TGTGCCAGTAGTTGGACGGCTCGAACGAATGAGCAGTTCTTC; CDR3: CASSWTARTNEQFF; J: TRBJ2-1; size: many; V: TRBV19; D: NA
DNA: TGTGCCAGCAGTATTGGGACAGCTTTAGATTCACCCCTCCACTTT; CDR3: CASSIGTALDSPLHF; J: TRBJ1-6; size: many; V: TRBV28; D: TRBD1
DNA: TGTGCCAGTACCCCGAGGGCAGCTGGAAACACCATATATTTT; CDR3: CASTPRAAGNTIYF; J: TRBJ1-3; size: NA; V: TRBV19; D: NA
DNA: TGTGCCAGCAGTTCGTGGGAGTCTGGAAACACCATATATTTT; CDR3: CASSSWESGNTIYF; J: TRBJ1-3; size: many; V: TRBV2; D: NA
DNA: TGCGCCAGCAGCCAAGCGCTACAGGGGTTAGCTTTCTTT; CDR3: CASSQALQGLAFF; J: TRBJ1-1; size: NA; V: TRBV4-3; D: TRBD1
DNA: TGTGCCAGCAGTCCTGAGGACTACGAGCAGTACTTC; CDR3: CASSPEDYEQYF; J: TRBJ2-7; size: many; V: TRBV28; D: NA
DNA: TGTGCCAGCAGCTTAGGCGGGGTTGCCGGGGAGCTGTTTTTT; CDR3: CASSLGGVAGELFF; J: TRBJ2-2; size: many; V: TRBV11-2; D: NA
DNA: TGTGCCAGCAGCCAAATTCAGCTTCCGTCTTACAATGAGCAGTTCTTC; CDR3: CASSQIQLPSYNEQFF; J: TRBJ2-1; size: many; V: TRBV4-2; D: NA
DNA: TGCAGTGCACCTCCGGGACTAGCGGGAAAGAATGAGCAGTTCTTC; CDR3: CSAPPGLAGKNEQFF; J: TRBJ2-1; size: many; V: TRBV20-1; D: TRBD2
DNA: TGCAGTGCTAGAGATGGGACCAAAAGCTCCTACGAGCAGTACTTC; CDR3: CSARDGTKSSYEQYF; J: TRBJ2-7; size: NA; V: TRBV20-1; D: NA